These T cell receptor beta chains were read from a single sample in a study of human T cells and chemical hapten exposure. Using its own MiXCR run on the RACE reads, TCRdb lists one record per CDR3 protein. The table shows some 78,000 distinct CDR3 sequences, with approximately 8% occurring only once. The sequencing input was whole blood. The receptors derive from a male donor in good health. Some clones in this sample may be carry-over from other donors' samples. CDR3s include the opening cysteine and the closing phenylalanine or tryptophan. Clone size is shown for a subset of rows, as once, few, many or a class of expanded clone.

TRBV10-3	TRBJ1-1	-	CAISQGTEAFF
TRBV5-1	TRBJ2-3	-	CASSFSAGVREDTQYF
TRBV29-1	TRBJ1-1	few	CSVVDSMNTEAFF
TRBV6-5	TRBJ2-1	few	CASSYGWEGPNEQFF
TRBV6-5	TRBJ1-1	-	CASSYDSPYTEAFF
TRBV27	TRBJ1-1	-	CASRAGQGTSLWMNTEAFF
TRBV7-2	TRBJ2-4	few	CASSEGQPGGIQYF
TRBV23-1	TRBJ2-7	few	CASPPDREYYEQYF
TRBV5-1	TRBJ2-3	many	CASSPGLRSGTDTQYF
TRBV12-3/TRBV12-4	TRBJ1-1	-	CASSLGKSTEAFF
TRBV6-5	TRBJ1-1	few	CASREGQGTEAFF
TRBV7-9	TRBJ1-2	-	CASSLAPLGWGDYGYTF
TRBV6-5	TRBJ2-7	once	CASRRAGTGKYEQYF
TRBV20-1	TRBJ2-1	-	CSARVAGADYNEQFF
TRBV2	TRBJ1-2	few	CASWDRVDAGYTF
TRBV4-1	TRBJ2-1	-	CASSQAHLGGEQFF
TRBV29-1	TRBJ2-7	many	CSVEVQDYEQYF
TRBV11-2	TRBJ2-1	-	CASSYPPGPRRFF
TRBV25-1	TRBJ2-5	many	CASGPGRGWETQYF
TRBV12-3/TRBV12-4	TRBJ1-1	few	CASSSRRQGSTEAFF
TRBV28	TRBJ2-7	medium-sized	CASSFARRTSGTYEQYF
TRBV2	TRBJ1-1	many	CASSEKTGGDTEAFF
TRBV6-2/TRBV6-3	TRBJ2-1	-	CASRQRGETWNEQFF
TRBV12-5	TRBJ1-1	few	CASGLNSEAFF
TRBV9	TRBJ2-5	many	CARLNTSGGQETQYF
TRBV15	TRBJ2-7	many	CATSRDGLAGAEQYF
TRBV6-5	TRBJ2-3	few	CASRTSGAYTQYF
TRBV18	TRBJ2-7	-	CASSPRSASSWEQYF
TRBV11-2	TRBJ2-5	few	CASRYRLAQETQYF
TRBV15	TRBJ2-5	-	CATSREEPGTGGETQYF
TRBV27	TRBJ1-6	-	CASSAGTFNSPLHF
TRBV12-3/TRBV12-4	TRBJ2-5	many	CASSPRGTIETQYF
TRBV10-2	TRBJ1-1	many	CASSPRTEGTEAFF
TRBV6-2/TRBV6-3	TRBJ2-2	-	CASSYGGAGELFF
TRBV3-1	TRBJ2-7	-	CASSLGRSGYEQYF
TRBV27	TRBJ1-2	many	CASSPRGDTSYGYTF
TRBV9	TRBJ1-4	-	CASSVEVTENEKLFF
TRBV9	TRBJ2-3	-	CASSVGALAGGTDTQYF
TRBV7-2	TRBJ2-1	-	CASSPSWADYNEQFF
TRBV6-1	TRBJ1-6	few	CASSESGGWDSPLHF
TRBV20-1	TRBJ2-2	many	CSARDSKREMTGELFF
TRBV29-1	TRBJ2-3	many	CSADKTGIFTDTQYF
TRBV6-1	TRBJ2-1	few	CASSEDMGLARYNEQFF
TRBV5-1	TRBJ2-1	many	CATGGREGDNEQFF
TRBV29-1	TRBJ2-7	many	CSVASGTSGYEQYF
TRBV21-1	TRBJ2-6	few	CASSKDGRGPGANVLTF
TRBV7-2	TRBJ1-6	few	CASSEDSSYNSPLHF
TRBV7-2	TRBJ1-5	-	CANSLNRNSNQPQHF
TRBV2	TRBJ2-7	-	CASWGLAGSSYEQYF